These T cell receptor beta chains were read from a single sample in a study of blood T cell repertoires in COVID-19. The method was immunoSEQ multiplex PCR; TCRdb's version includes in-frame clones alone and lacks a portion of them. The table shows 190,000 or so clones, with about 77% occurring only once. Sequencing input: peripheral blood. Receptors originate from an elderly woman with active or convalescent COVID-19. CDR3s include the opening cysteine and the closing phenylalanine or tryptophan. Each record gives: clone size, D gene, V gene, J gene, CDR3 DNA, CDR3 protein. D genes are given only for firm matches. Some rows have no size entry. The others give once, few or many, or a class for an expanded clone.

clone size: .; D gene: TRBD2; V gene: TRBV7-9; J gene: TRBJ2-3; CDR3 DNA: TGTGCCAGCAGCCAAAGCGGGGGCGGGGGAGATACGCAGTATTTT; CDR3 protein: CASSQSGGGGDTQYF
clone size: .; D gene: TRBD1; V gene: TRBV2; J gene: TRBJ1-1; CDR3 DNA: TGTGCCAGCAGCAAAGAGGGGCTTGACAGGGGGGGGACTGAAGCTTTCTTT; CDR3 protein: CASSKEGLDRGGTEAFF
clone size: .; D gene: .; V gene: TRBV9; J gene: TRBJ2-7; CDR3 DNA: TGTGCCAGCAGCGTAGGGCCGACAGCCACCTACGAGCAGTACTTC; CDR3 protein: CASSVGPTATYEQYF
clone size: .; D gene: TRBD2; V gene: TRBV7-2; J gene: TRBJ2-3; CDR3 DNA: TGTGCCAGCAGCTTAGAAAGAACTAGCGGGGGGTCCACAGATACGCAGTATTTT; CDR3 protein: CASSLERTSGGSTDTQYF
clone size: once; D gene: .; V gene: TRBV5-1; J gene: TRBJ1-1; CDR3 DNA: TGCGCCAGCAGCTTGGTCACAGAACAGAACACTGAAGCTTTCTTT; CDR3 protein: CASSLVTEQNTEAFF
clone size: once; D gene: TRBD1; V gene: TRBV7-2; J gene: TRBJ1-6; CDR3 DNA: TGTGCCAGCAGTCGGGCGGGACAGAATAATTCACCCCTCCACTTT; CDR3 protein: CASSRAGQNNSPLHF
clone size: .; D gene: .; V gene: TRBV5-6; J gene: TRBJ1-2; CDR3 DNA: TGTGCCAGCAGCCGGGGCTACAGGGACTATGGCTACACCTTC; CDR3 protein: CASSRGYRDYGYTF
clone size: .; D gene: TRBD1; V gene: TRBV5-1; J gene: TRBJ2-7; CDR3 DNA: TGCGCCAGCAGCTGGGACCCCGGGGCAGGGGGTGAGCAGTACTTC; CDR3 protein: CASSWDPGAGGEQYF
clone size: .; D gene: TRBD1; V gene: TRBV14; J gene: TRBJ1-2; CDR3 DNA: TGTGCCAGCAGCCCCTTTTTTAGGACAGGGGACGAATACACGCCTGGCTACACCTTC; CDR3 protein: CASSPFFRTGDEYTPGYTF
clone size: .; D gene: .; V gene: TRBV19; J gene: TRBJ2-3; CDR3 DNA: TGTGCCAGTAGTACCTCGGGTACGCAGTATTTT; CDR3 protein: CASSTSGTQYF
clone size: .; D gene: .; V gene: TRBV7-9; J gene: TRBJ1-2; CDR3 DNA: TGTGCCAGCAGCCCCCCCCGAGGGGAGGCTAACTATGGCTACACCTTC; CDR3 protein: CASSPPRGEANYGYTF
clone size: .; D gene: .; V gene: TRBV7-8; J gene: TRBJ1-5; CDR3 DNA: TGTGCCAGCAGCTTGGACAGCGGCAATCAGCCCCAGCATTTT; CDR3 protein: CASSLDSGNQPQHF
clone size: .; D gene: .; V gene: TRBV2; J gene: TRBJ1-5; CDR3 DNA: TGTGCCAGCAGTGAACGAGGTCTGAAGCCCCAGCATTTT; CDR3 protein: CASSERGLKPQHF
clone size: .; D gene: TRBD1; V gene: TRBV19; J gene: TRBJ1-6; CDR3 DNA: TGTGCCACCCGTCTCGACAGGGGAGTGTTTGATTCACCCCTCCACTTT; CDR3 protein: CATRLDRGVFDSPLHF
clone size: .; D gene: .; V gene: TRBV7-2; J gene: TRBJ1-6; CDR3 DNA: TGTGCCAGCAGCTTAGTGAGGACATCTAATTCACCCCTCCACTTT; CDR3 protein: CASSLVRTSNSPLHF
clone size: .; D gene: .; V gene: TRBV19; J gene: TRBJ2-2; CDR3 DNA: TGTGCCAGTAGACCACAGAGGGTCTATTATGGGAACACCGGGGAGCTGTTTTTT; CDR3 protein: CASRPQRVYYGNTGELFF
clone size: .; D gene: .; V gene: TRBV30; J gene: TRBJ1-5; CDR3 DNA: TGTGCCTGGAGTTGGTCCGGGACTCCTGAGGGCAATCAGCCCCAGCATTTT; CDR3 protein: CAWSWSGTPEGNQPQHF
clone size: .; D gene: TRBD1; V gene: TRBV27; J gene: TRBJ2-2; CDR3 DNA: TGTGCCAGCAGCCACCGGACAGGGCTCGTCACCGGGGAGCTGTTTTTT; CDR3 protein: CASSHRTGLVTGELFF
clone size: .; D gene: .; V gene: TRBV6-5; J gene: TRBJ1-3; CDR3 DNA: TGTGCCAGCAGTTACTCGATACAGCTCTCTGGAAACACCATATATTTT; CDR3 protein: CASSYSIQLSGNTIYF
clone size: .; D gene: .; V gene: TRBV7-6; J gene: TRBJ1-5; CDR3 DNA: TGTGCCAGCAGCACGACGACAGTATCCTATAGCAATCAGCCCCAGCATTTT; CDR3 protein: CASSTTTVSYSNQPQHF
clone size: .; D gene: TRBD2; V gene: TRBV6-4; J gene: TRBJ2-3; CDR3 DNA: TGTGCCAGCAACGGGGGGGACACAGATACGCAGTATTTT; CDR3 protein: CASNGGDTDTQYF
clone size: .; D gene: TRBD2; V gene: TRBV6-1; J gene: TRBJ2-7; CDR3 DNA: TGTGCCAGCAGTGAATGGGCGGGGGGATCCTACGAGCAGTACTTC; CDR3 protein: CASSEWAGGSYEQYF
clone size: .; D gene: TRBD1; V gene: TRBV6-5; J gene: TRBJ2-5; CDR3 DNA: TGTGCCACCTCGGGGCAGGGGGTCGGAGGAGAGACCCAGTACTTC; CDR3 protein: CATSGQGVGGETQYF
clone size: .; D gene: TRBD1; V gene: TRBV6-5; J gene: TRBJ1-2; CDR3 DNA: TGTGCCAGCAGTTACTCAAGGGACAGGGGTGACTATGGCTACACCTTC; CDR3 protein: CASSYSRDRGDYGYTF
clone size: .; D gene: .; V gene: TRBV6-1; J gene: TRBJ2-7; CDR3 DNA: TGTGCCAGCAGTGAACTGGGGCCCTACGAGCAGTACTTC; CDR3 protein: CASSELGPYEQYF
clone size: .; D gene: .; V gene: TRBV7-2; J gene: TRBJ2-5; CDR3 DNA: TGTGCCAGCAGCTTTTCGTCGAGGCAAGAGACCCAGTACTTC; CDR3 protein: CASSFSSRQETQYF
clone size: once; D gene: .; V gene: TRBV3-1/TRBV3-2; J gene: TRBJ1-1; CDR3 DNA: TGTGCCAGCAGCCCAAGAGTAGGGGATAGGACTGAAGCTTTCTTT; CDR3 protein: CASSPRVGDRTEAFF
clone size: few; D gene: .; V gene: TRBV7-2; J gene: TRBJ1-3; CDR3 DNA: TGTGCCAGCAGCCCGGGTACTGGAAACACCATATATTTT; CDR3 protein: CASSPGTGNTIYF
clone size: .; D gene: .; V gene: TRBV18; J gene: TRBJ2-1; CDR3 DNA: TGTGCCAGCTCACCACAGGGGGTACACAATGAGCAGTTCTTC; CDR3 protein: CASSPQGVHNEQFF
clone size: few; D gene: TRBD1; V gene: TRBV2; J gene: TRBJ1-2; CDR3 DNA: TGTGCCAGCCAACAGGGGTCCTTCTATGGCTACACCTTC; CDR3 protein: CASQQGSFYGYTF
clone size: .; D gene: .; V gene: TRBV6-5; J gene: TRBJ1-6; CDR3 DNA: TGTGCCAGCAGAGGAGGGAACCCCCCAGCCCACTTT; CDR3 protein: CASRGGNPPAHF
clone size: .; D gene: TRBD1; V gene: TRBV5-1; J gene: TRBJ1-4; CDR3 DNA: TGCGCCAGCAGCGGGATGGGACAGCCTAATGAAAAACTGTTTTTT; CDR3 protein: CASSGMGQPNEKLFF
clone size: once; D gene: TRBD1; V gene: TRBV5-4; J gene: TRBJ1-5; CDR3 DNA: TGTGCCAGCAGCCAAGGGCCCACAGGGGTCAATAGCAATCAGCCCCAGCATTTT; CDR3 protein: CASSQGPTGVNSNQPQHF
clone size: .; D gene: .; V gene: TRBV7-3; J gene: TRBJ2-7; CDR3 DNA: TGTGCCAGCAGCTTATATGCTAGCGAATCCTACGAGCAGTACTTC; CDR3 protein: CASSLYASESYEQYF
clone size: .; D gene: TRBD1; V gene: TRBV28; J gene: TRBJ1-1; CDR3 DNA: TGTGCCAGCAGCCCTGGACAGGTGAACACTGAAGCTTTCTTT; CDR3 protein: CASSPGQVNTEAFF
clone size: .; D gene: TRBD2; V gene: TRBV12-5; J gene: TRBJ2-5; CDR3 DNA: TGTGCTAGTGCCCCGCCCGGGGGGGAGACCCAGTACTTC; CDR3 protein: CASAPPGGETQYF
clone size: few; D gene: .; V gene: TRBV7-9; J gene: TRBJ2-1; CDR3 DNA: TGTGCCAGCAGCCAAACCGCCCAACTAGCTTACAATGAGCAGTTCTTC; CDR3 protein: CASSQTAQLAYNEQFF
clone size: .; D gene: TRBD2; V gene: TRBV27; J gene: TRBJ2-7; CDR3 DNA: TGTGCCAGCAGTCGGAGCGGGGTGACCTACGAGCAGTACTTC; CDR3 protein: CASSRSGVTYEQYF
clone size: .; D gene: TRBD2; V gene: TRBV5-1; J gene: TRBJ2-7; CDR3 DNA: TGCGCCAGCAGCTTGGGTCCCAGGACTAGCTTAGTTCTCTACGAGCAGTACTTC; CDR3 protein: CASSLGPRTSLVLYEQYF
clone size: once; D gene: TRBD2; V gene: TRBV4-1; J gene: TRBJ2-5; CDR3 DNA: TGCGCCAGCAGCCTGGGACTAGCGGGGAGGGGAGAGACCCAGTACTTC; CDR3 protein: CASSLGLAGRGETQYF
clone size: once; D gene: TRBD1; V gene: TRBV20-1; J gene: TRBJ2-1; CDR3 DNA: TGCAGTGCTAGTCGCACTACGGGACAGGCAGGCAATGAGCAGTTCTTC; CDR3 protein: CSASRTTGQAGNEQFF
clone size: .; D gene: TRBD2; V gene: TRBV9; J gene: TRBJ2-2; CDR3 DNA: TGTGCCAGCAGCGTGTCTGGCGGGGGGGCCGTCGGGGAGCTGTTTTTT; CDR3 protein: CASSVSGGGAVGELFF
clone size: .; D gene: .; V gene: TRBV19; J gene: TRBJ2-2; CDR3 DNA: TGTGCCAGTAGTATTGTCAGGTACACCGGGGAGCTGTTTTTT; CDR3 protein: CASSIVRYTGELFF
clone size: once; D gene: TRBD1; V gene: TRBV5-1; J gene: TRBJ1-1; CDR3 DNA: TGCGCCAGCAGCCTACCCGGGACAGGTGAAGCTTTCTTT; CDR3 protein: CASSLPGTGEAFF
clone size: many; D gene: .; V gene: TRBV27; J gene: TRBJ1-1; CDR3 DNA: TGTGCCAGCAGTTTTGGCAACACTGAAGCTTTCTTT; CDR3 protein: CASSFGNTEAFF
clone size: .; D gene: TRBD1; V gene: TRBV5-1; J gene: TRBJ1-1; CDR3 DNA: TGCGCCAGCAGGGCCGGGACAGCGAACACTGAAGCTTTCTTT; CDR3 protein: CASRAGTANTEAFF
clone size: .; D gene: .; V gene: TRBV5-1; J gene: TRBJ1-5; CDR3 DNA: TGCGCCAGCAGCTTGGATACCGGCGGTCAGCCCCAGCATTTT; CDR3 protein: CASSLDTGGQPQHF
clone size: .; D gene: TRBD1; V gene: TRBV19; J gene: TRBJ2-2; CDR3 DNA: TGTGCCAGTAGCTTAGCGGGACAGGGGGCAACCGGGGAGCTGTTTTTT; CDR3 protein: CASSLAGQGATGELFF
clone size: .; D gene: TRBD1; V gene: TRBV6-1; J gene: TRBJ1-1; CDR3 DNA: TGTGCCAGCAGTGAAGGACAGGGGGAAACTGAAGCTTTCTTT; CDR3 protein: CASSEGQGETEAFF
clone size: once; D gene: TRBD2; V gene: TRBV9; J gene: TRBJ2-3; CDR3 DNA: TGTGCCAGCAGCACACGGGGGGGTCAGACAGATACGCAGTATTTT; CDR3 protein: CASSTRGGQTDTQYF
clone size: once; D gene: .; V gene: TRBV27; J gene: TRBJ1-2; CDR3 DNA: TGTGCCAGCAGCCCAGGGATCACTAACTATGGCTACACCTTC; CDR3 protein: CASSPGITNYGYTF
clone size: .; D gene: TRBD1; V gene: TRBV3-1/TRBV3-2; J gene: TRBJ1-2; CDR3 DNA: TGTGCCAGCAGCCACAGGGGGCCAGGCTATGGCTACACCTTC; CDR3 protein: CASSHRGPGYGYTF
clone size: .; D gene: TRBD1; V gene: TRBV6-1; J gene: TRBJ1-2; CDR3 DNA: TGTGCCAGCAGTGAGGCAGGGGGCTATAACTATGGCTACACCTTC; CDR3 protein: CASSEAGGYNYGYTF
clone size: .; D gene: .; V gene: TRBV29-1; J gene: TRBJ1-1; CDR3 DNA: TGCAGCGTTGGTTCTACTAATCCCACTGAAGCTTTCTTT; CDR3 protein: CSVGSTNPTEAFF
clone size: .; D gene: TRBD2; V gene: TRBV4-3; J gene: TRBJ2-1; CDR3 DNA: TGCGCCAGCAGCTACGAACTAGCGCAGTACAATGAGCAGTTCTTC; CDR3 protein: CASSYELAQYNEQFF
clone size: .; D gene: .; V gene: TRBV6-2/TRBV6-3; J gene: TRBJ1-2; CDR3 DNA: TGTGCCAGCAGTTCGTCCGCGCGAGGCTACACCTTC; CDR3 protein: CASSSSARGYTF
clone size: .; D gene: TRBD1; V gene: TRBV7-2; J gene: TRBJ1-1; CDR3 DNA: TGTGCCAGCAGCTTACTGACAGGGGTTCAGAACACTGAAGCTTTCTTT; CDR3 protein: CASSLLTGVQNTEAFF